This T cell receptor (beta chain) was sequenced for a study of blood T cell repertoires in COVID-19. Study overall: Acute-phase and convalescent COVID-19 samples originated in the United States, Italy and Spain. From T cells, B-cell-depleted T cells, or PBMCs came the material, which was cDNA or gDNA.

The CDR3 length is 15 residues. The ends lost 5 bases at V and 8 bases at J; junction bases unmatched: 9. Per germline, CDR1 SGHTA and CDR2 FQGNSA. Original processing notes: Quantification of nucleated cells was approximated via reference gene primer amplification. TCRdb's copy holds only in-frame clones and misses some; the assay was immunoSEQ multiplex PCR. Clone size and the V and J calls come from that table; the DNA yielded D and trimming. The table has under 200,000 clones, 75% to 95% seen once. The sequence was obtained from a man aged 45-65 years with acute or convalescent COVID-19. The sample taken for sequencing was peripheral blood. The V call is TRBV7-2, the J call TRBJ1-6; 7 bases line up with TRBD1. CDR3: CASSPGRGTDSPLHF. As DNA, the CDR3 is TGTGCCAGCAGCCCAGGACGAGGGACAGATTCACCCCTCCACTTT.